These 21 T cell receptor beta chains originate from one sample sequenced in a study of blood T cell repertoires in COVID-19 (dated by TCRdb to about 2020). To prepare the library, the immunoSEQ multiplex PCR assay was applied. TCRdb retrieved this table from immuneACCESS and kept in-frame rearrangements only. Not all clones are present; in checked studies, unresolved V genes account for under half, and no reason is known for the remainder. The sample profile shows roughly 430,000 clones; 88% of them were found once. The ten largest clones capture around 1.9% of the sample. Sequenced: PBMCs or T cells enriched from blood (not recorded which). The origin of the receptors is a woman in her thirties or forties with acute COVID-19.

V usage is TRBV5-6 and J usage is TRBJ1-1; D remains ambiguous. This CDR3 spans 15 amino acids. Trimming pared 0 bases from V and 3 bases from J, leaving 12 bases between. CDR1 SGHDT and CDR2 YYEEEE come from the germline V gene. The CDR3 DNA follows: TGTGCCAGCAGCTTGGCCCCAGTCGGGGACACTGAAGCTTTCTTT. The encoded protein is CASSLAPVGDTEAFF.

This clone was counted a single time. This chain connects TRBV2 to TRBJ1-2; D is uncertain. Trimming pared 5 bases from V and 0 bases from J, leaving 7 bases between. The CDR3 has 13 amino acids. Per germline, CDR1 SNHLY and CDR2 FYNNEI. CDR3 sequence reads: CASSLATNYGYTF. The CDR3 DNA reads TGTGCCAGCAGTCTGGCCACTAACTATGGCTACACCTTC.

This chain joins TRBV2 and TRBJ1-4; 8 nucleotides agree with TRBD1. CDR3 length: 14 amino acids. The germline CDR1 and CDR2 sequences are SNHLY and FYNNEI. V was clipped by 6 bases and J by 8 bases; unmatched bases: 8. The CDR3 spells CASRDGQGGEKLFF. CDR3 bases: TGTGCCAGCAGGGACGGACAGGGAGGAGAAAAACTGTTTTTT.

This clone was seen a single time. V is TRBV4-1 and J is TRBJ1-2; tentative D call: TRBD1 (6 bases). The V end lost 0 bases, the J end lost 1 base, and 12 bases lay between the germline ends. The germline CDR1 and CDR2 sequences are MGHRA and YSYEKL. The CDR3 is 16 residues long. CDR3 amino acids: CASSQDSGQLNYGYTF. The DNA for the CDR3 is TGCGCCAGCAGCCAAGACTCGGGACAACTTAACTATGGCTACACCTTC.

On this clone: The same CDR3 arises from other DNA sequences in this sample as well. The rearrangement links TRBV18 to TRBJ2-1; tentatively, D is TRBD1 (6 bases). Germline lookup yields CDR1 KGHSH and CDR2 LQKENI. Deletions cut 3 bases from V and 0 bases from J, with 9 bases between. The CDR3 is made up of 15 amino acids. The CDR3 DNA reads as TGTGCCAGCTCACCTACAGGGTCCTCCTACAATGAGCAGTTCTTC. Translation gives CASSPTGSSYNEQFF. The full variable domain, in which reference TRBV18 and TRBJ2-1 provide the parts outside the CDR3, is NAGVMQNPRHLVRRRGQEARLRCSPMKGHSHVYWYRQLPEEGLKFMVYLQKENIIDESGMPKERFSAEFPKEGPSILRIQQVVRGDSAAYFCASSPTGSSYNEQFFGPGTRLTVL.

In this sample, this clone turned up once. The chain has TRBV5-6 and TRBJ2-1, with 13 bases that match TRBD2. In germline, CDR1 is SGHDT, CDR2 YYEEEE. V shed 4 bases, J shed 0 bases, and the junction held 7 bases outside the gene matches. This CDR3 region has 18 residues. This CDR3 is CASSGGTSGASSYNEQFF. The CDR3 region has the DNA TGTGCCAGCAGCGGCGGGACTAGCGGGGCGAGCTCCTACAATGAGCAGTTCTTC.

This chain connects TRBV29-1 to TRBJ1-2; possibly TRBD1 for D (5 bases). Germline V gene sequence: CDR1 SQVTM, CDR2 ANQGSEA. The CDR3 sequence is 14 residues long. V lost 4 bases, J lost 5 bases, and 17 bases lay in between. The CDR3 bases are TGCAGCGTTGCAAGACAGCCAGGCTTGTATGGCTACACCTTC. It encodes CSVARQPGLYGYTF.

The V gene is TRBV7-9, the J gene TRBJ1-3, with 8 bases matching TRBD1. The CDR3 extends over 18 amino acids. Germline assignment: CDR1 SEHNR and CDR2 FQNEAQ (reference sequence). The J segment lost 2 bases and the V segment lost 5 bases, leaving 14 bases of the junction unmatched. The CDR3 spells CASSRSDRQGRTGNTIYF. Here the CDR3 DNA reads TGTGCCAGCAGCCGATCCGATCGACAGGGGAGAACTGGAAACACCATATATTTT.

The chain carries TRBV19 and TRBJ1-1, with 9 bases identical to TRBD1. Germline V gives CDR1 LNHDA, CDR2 SQIVND (reference sequence). CDR3 length: 15 residues. The trim removed 6 bases at V and 4 bases at J, leaving 9 bases unmatched. The CDR3 region is CASSLAGTGITEAFF. In DNA, the CDR3 is TGTGCCAGTAGCCTAGCTGGGACAGGGATCACTGAAGCTTTCTTT.

For this clone: Other DNA sequences from this sample encode an identical CDR3 as well. The J gene is TRBJ2-1, the V gene TRBV9; maybe TRBD2 (6 bases). Looked up from germline, CDR1 is SGDLS and CDR2 is YYNGEE. This CDR3 is 15 amino acids long. V was trimmed by 3 bases and J by 2 bases, leaving 12 bases between them. The CDR3 DNA is TGTGCCAGCAGCGGAGGGACTGGACCCTACAATGAGCAGTTCTTC. Translation: CASSGGTGPYNEQFF.

This sequence joins TRBV19 and TRBJ2-1, with TRBD2 matching over 11 bases. Germline V gene data show CDR1 as LNHDA and CDR2 as SQIVND (reference sequence). This CDR3 is 15 amino acids long. V was pared by 1 base and J by 7 bases, with 3 bases of the junction left unmatched. The CDR3 DNA reads TGTGCCAGTAGTATAGTTAGCGGGGGGGGGAATGAGCAGTTCTTC. It is translated as CASSIVSGGGNEQFF.

The chain carries TRBV6-1 and TRBJ2-5; tentatively, D is TRBD1 (6 bases). V was pared by 0 bases and J by 4 bases, with 12 bases between. The CDR3 is 15 amino acids. Germline values: CDR1 MNHNS, CDR2 SASEGT. The CDR3 DNA sequence: TGTGCCAGCAGTGAAGCGCTTTCCAGGGGAGAGACCCAGTACTTC. Translating gives CASSEALSRGETQYF.

The chain couples TRBV5-6 to TRBJ2-6; TRBD1 might be the D (6 bases). The V end lost 3 bases, the J end lost 2 bases, and 6 bases lay between the germline ends. Per germline, CDR1 SGHDT and CDR2 YYEEEE. The CDR3 sequence is 14 residues long. The DNA for the CDR3 is TGTGCCAGCAGCTCAGGGGCTGGGGCCAACGTCCTGACTTTC. It translates to CASSSGAGANVLTF.

This chain links TRBV7-9 with TRBJ2-7; TRBD1 matches at 7 bases. Germline V gene sequence: CDR1 SEHNR, CDR2 FQNEAQ (reference sequence). CDR3 length: 14 amino acids. Trimming took 4 bases from V and 3 from J; bases not matched to a gene: 6. In DNA, the CDR3 is TGTGCCAGCAGCTATAGGGACAGTTACTACGAGCAGTACTTC. This codes for CASSYRDSYYEQYF.

The chain recombines TRBV3-1 (or the pseudogene TRBV3-2) with TRBJ2-4; 7 nucleotides agree with TRBD2. The V gene end was trimmed by 4 bases and the J gene end by 0 bases; junction bases not matched to a gene: 12. The CDR3 is made up of 18 amino acids. Looked up from germline, CDR1 is LGHDT and CDR2 is YNNKEL (reference sequence). This CDR3 reads CASSPSGLAEIAKNIQYF. The CDR3 nucleotides read TGTGCCAGCAGCCCCTCCGGGCTAGCGGAGATAGCCAAAAACATTCAGTACTTC.

The V gene is TRBV10-3, the J gene TRBJ2-3, with D perhaps TRBD2 (5 bases). The V gene's germline CDR1 is ENHRY and CDR2 SYGVKD. Between the trimmed V and J ends, which lost 5 bases and 2 bases, there was a span of 8 bases. CDR3 length: 13 amino acids. DNA for the CDR3: TGTGCCATCAGTTCGGGGTACACAGATACGCAGTATTTT. Its protein is CAISSGYTDTQYF.

The CDR3, as DNA: TGTGCCAGCAAGAAGAGGGCCCAAGCTTTCTTT. Translated, it gives CASKKRAQAFF. The rearrangement joins TRBV11-3 to TRBJ1-1; D is unresolved. The CDR3 contains 11 residues. V was cut by 7 bases and J by 9 bases, with 12 bases left in between. Germline V gene lookup returns CDR1 SGHNT and CDR2 YENEEA.

The chain is built from TRBV24-1 and TRBJ1-1, with unresolved D. Looked up from germline, CDR1 is KGHDR and CDR2 is SFDVKD. V was clipped by 4 bases and J by 4 bases, with 3 bases between them. CDR3 length: 11 residues. This CDR3 reads CATSEATEAFF. The CDR3 DNA follows: TGTGCCACCAGTGAGGCCACTGAAGCTTTCTTT.

This chain uses TRBV5-6 with TRBJ2-1, with a weak D call TRBD2 (6 bases). The CDR3 totals 14 residues. V shed 0 bases and J shed 8 bases, with 12 bases lying between them. The V gene's germline CDR1 is SGHDT and CDR2 YYEEEE. The CDR3 region is CASSLGLGPDEQFF. The CDR3 coding sequence is TGTGCCAGCAGCTTGGGACTAGGGCCGGATGAGCAGTTCTTC.

This rearrangement joins TRBV5-4 to TRBJ1-5; a possible D gene is TRBD1 (5 bases). Germline CDR1 and CDR2: SGHNT and YYREEE (reference sequence). The CDR3 totals 18 residues. Trimming cost V 2 bases and J 3 bases, with 21 bases left between them. CDR3 nucleotide sequence: TGTGCCAGCAGCTTACCGACTGATGGCAGGGTGAACAATCAGCCCCAGCATTTT. Translation: CASSLPTDGRVNNQPQHF.

The chain links TRBV2 to TRBJ1-5; perhaps TRBD1 as D (5 bases). This CDR3 is built from 13 residues. V gave up 11 bases and J gave up 4 bases, with 15 bases separating them. Looked up from germline, CDR1 is SNHLY and CDR2 is FYNNEI. Here the CDR3 reads CAATTENNQPQHF. The CDR3 DNA is TGTGCCGCAACGACAGAAAATAATCAGCCCCAGCATTTT.